This passage covers 29 T cell receptor beta chains from one sample sequenced in a study of cytomegalovirus exposure and HLA in healthy donors. The PCR made use of 60 Vbeta and 13 Jbeta primers. The method was immunoSEQ multiplex PCR; TCRdb's version includes in-frame clones alone and lacks a portion of them. The sample yields about 170,000 clones, about 85% seen once. Sequencing input: PBMCs. The receptors derive from a boy aged 2 to 9 in good health and CMV-seronegative.

This chain connects TRBV29-1 to TRBJ2-7, with TRBD2 identical over 7 bases. CDR1 and CDR2 (germline): SQVTM, ANQGSEA. J gave up 5 bases and V 3 bases, and 7 bases lay outside the gene matches. CDR3 length: 13 residues. The CDR3 DNA is TGCAGCGTTGAGGGAGGGGAGGTCGACGAGCAGTACTTC. It is translated as CSVEGGEVDEQYF.

CDR3: CASSKLGGGTEAFF. As DNA, the CDR3 is TGTGCCAGCAGCAAACTTGGTGGAGGAACTGAAGCTTTCTTT. V is TRBV11-2 and J is TRBJ1-1; D is unclear. Germline V gene data show CDR1 as SGHAT and CDR2 as FQNNGV. The CDR3 contains 14 residues. V lost 5 bases, J lost 5 bases, and 15 bases lay in between.

J is TRBJ2-6 and V is TRBV5-6, with unresolved D. V lost 2 bases and J lost 2, with 11 bases in between. Per the germline V gene, CDR1 is SGHDT and CDR2 is YYEEEE. The CDR3 contains 16 residues. CDR3 residues: CASSFFSQAGANVLTF. Here the CDR3 DNA reads TGTGCCAGCAGCTTTTTTAGCCAAGCTGGGGCCAACGTCCTGACTTTC.

The CDR3, as DNA: TGTGCCAGTAGTTCCGAACCTAGGTCCTACAATGAGCAGTTCTTC. Translation: CASSSEPRSYNEQFF. The chain uses TRBV19 and TRBJ2-1; the D is unclear. CDR1 is LNHDA and CDR2 is SQIVND in the germline V gene (reference sequence). Trimming took off 5 bases at V and 1 base at J, with 12 bases between the two ends. The CDR3 loop spans 15 amino acids.

The chain combines TRBV28 with TRBJ1-4; D ambiguous. Germline CDR1 is MDHEN and CDR2 is SYDVKM. V lost 3 bases, J lost 5 bases, and 7 bases lay in between. The CDR3 length is 13 residues. This CDR3 is CASSFPRNEKLFF. CDR3 DNA: TGTGCCAGCAGTTTCCCCAGAAATGAAAAACTGTTTTTT.

The chain has TRBV5-1 and TRBJ1-1; D may be TRBD1 (5 bases). This CDR3 spans 13 amino acids. The V end was cut by 2 bases, the J end by 6 bases, with 11 bases between. In germline, CDR1 is SGHRS, CDR2 YFSETQ. The CDR3 nucleotides read TGCGCCAGCAGCTTCCAGGGAAAGGCTGAAGCTTTCTTT. Translating it yields CASSFQGKAEAFF.

The V call is TRBV19, the J call TRBJ1-1; 9 nucleotides match TRBD1. CDR3 size: 12 residues. Germline values: CDR1 LNHDA, CDR2 SQIVND (reference sequence). The V and J ends lost 5 bases and 10 bases, in that order; junction bases with no gene match: 5. CDR3 in amino acids: CASSYGQGLAFF. CDR3 coding DNA: TGTGCCAGTAGTTATGGACAGGGGTTAGCTTTCTTT. Full variable domain (outside the CDR3, taken from reference TRBV19 and TRBJ1-1): DGGITQSPKYLFRKEGQNVTLSCEQNLNHDAMYWYRQDPGQGLRLIYYSQIVNDFQKGDIAEGYSVSREKKESFPLTVTSAQKNPTAFYLCASSYGQGLAFFGQGTRLTVV.

The rearrangement joins TRBV6-6 to TRBJ2-1, with D unclear. Trimming shortened V by 2 bases and J by 7 bases, and 6 bases separated the two germline ends. CDR3 length equals 12 residues. Germline V gene lookup returns CDR1 MNHNY and CDR2 SVGAGI (reference sequence). The CDR3 DNA sequence: TGTGCCAGCAGTTACAATATAAATGAGCAGTTCTTC. Its translation is CASSYNINEQFF.

The V and J genes are TRBV7-9 and TRBJ1-6; D is possibly TRBD1 (5 bases). V shed 0 bases and J shed 1 base, with 16 bases lying between them. The CDR3 length is 19 residues. Germline V gives CDR1 SEHNR, CDR2 FQNEAQ (reference sequence). The CDR3 reads CASSLAPHGGVSYNSPLHF. CDR3 DNA sequence: TGTGCCAGCAGCTTAGCCCCTCACGGGGGAGTATCCTATAATTCACCCCTCCACTTT.

The rearrangement links TRBV5-4 to TRBJ2-1; 13 bases agree with TRBD2. The germline gives CDR1 SGHNT, CDR2 YYREEE (reference sequence). V gave up 0 bases and J gave up 8 bases; unmatched junction bases: 5. CDR3 length equals 16 residues. As DNA, the CDR3 is TGTGCCAGCAGCTTGGCTACTAGCGGGGGGGACCATGAGCAGTTCTTC. Translated, it gives CASSLATSGGDHEQFF. Together with reference TRBV5-4 and TRBJ2-1, the CDR3 gives the full variable domain: ETGVTQSPTHLIKTRGQQVTLRCSSQSGHNTVSWYQQALGQGPQFIFQYYREEENGRGNFPPRFSGLQFPNYSSELNVNALELDDSALYLCASSLATSGGDHEQFFGPGTRLTVL.

The J gene is TRBJ2-5, the V gene TRBV7-9, with 7 bases lining up with TRBD1. The junction had 4 bases not matched to a gene; V was cut back by 1 base and J by 5 bases. Germline V lookup: CDR1 SEHNR, CDR2 FQNEAQ (reference sequence). The CDR3 is 14 amino acids. Here the CDR3 DNA reads TGTGCCAGCAGCTTAGACAGGGGAGTTGAGACCCAGTACTTC. Translating gives CASSLDRGVETQYF.

The CDR3 bases are TGTGCCAGCTCACCGGGGCAGGTCAATCAGCCCCAGCATTTT. Translation gives CASSPGQVNQPQHF. The genes are TRBV18 and TRBJ1-5, with D maybe TRBD1 (5 bases). The CDR3 runs 14 residues. V was cut by 3 bases and J by 3 bases, with 9 bases left in between. From germline, CDR1 is KGHSH and CDR2 LQKENI.

The V and J genes are TRBV11-2 and TRBJ1-3; no clear D. Germline V gives CDR1 SGHAT, CDR2 FQNNGV. CDR3 length equals 14 residues. The V end was cut by 4 bases, the J end by 2 bases, with 9 bases between. In nucleotides, the CDR3 is TGTGCCAGCAGCTCCTACGGGGCTGGAAACACCATATATTTT. It specifies CASSSYGAGNTIYF.

This chain links TRBV6-1 with TRBJ2-3; weak D call: TRBD2 (6 bases). Germline V gene data show CDR1 as MNHNS and CDR2 as SASEGT. This CDR3 is 12 amino acids long. The germline V and J ends were trimmed by 6 bases and 4 bases, with 8 bases remaining between them. CDR3 protein: CASSGGPDTQYF. CDR3 in DNA: TGTGCCAGCAGCGGGGGACCAGATACGCAGTATTTT.

In its sample, this clone was seen once. The rearrangement links TRBV5-6 to TRBJ2-5; D might be TRBD1 (5 bases). The CDR3 covers 13 residues. V was pared by 0 bases and J by 5 bases, with 8 bases between. Looked up from germline, CDR1 is SGHDT and CDR2 is YYEEEE. CDR3 coding DNA: TGTGCCAGCAGCTTGGCAGGGTTCGAGACCCAGTACTTC. It translates to CASSLAGFETQYF.

This rearrangement joins TRBV5-6 to TRBJ1-2; no clear D. Germline assignment: CDR1 SGHDT and CDR2 YYEEEE. Trimming took off 4 bases at V and 8 bases at J, with 18 bases between the two ends. The length of the CDR3 is 14 residues. This chain's CDR3 is CASSPPRGERGYTF. The CDR3 DNA reads TGTGCCAGCAGCCCCCCTCGGGGAGAGAGAGGCTACACCTTC.

The V call is TRBV30, the J call TRBJ2-7, with 13 bases matching TRBD2. V lost 0 bases, J lost 9 bases, and 8 bases stayed unmatched. Germline V gene sequence: CDR1 GTSNPN, CDR2 SVGIG (reference sequence). This CDR3 has 15 residues. In DNA, the CDR3 is TGTGCCTGGAGTGTAGGGACTAGCGGGATCAAGACGCAGTACTTC. Its protein is CAWSVGTSGIKTQYF.

The V call is TRBV2, the J call TRBJ2-7; 7 bases are a match to TRBD1. With V trimmed by 6 bases and J by 3 bases, 5 bases remained unmatched. CDR1 and CDR2 (germline): SNHLY, FYNNEI. There are 13 residues in the CDR3. CDR3 in DNA: TGTGCCAGCAGCTGGGACAGAAACTACGAGCAGTACTTC. Translated: CASSWDRNYEQYF. Filled out from reference TRBV2 and TRBJ2-7, the complete variable domain reads EPEVTQTPSHQVTQMGQEVILRCVPISNHLYFYWYRQILGQKVEFLVSFYNNEISEKSEIFDDQFSVERPDGSNFTLKIRSTKLEDSAMYFCASSWDRNYEQYFGPGTRLTVT.

The CDR3 nucleotides are TGTGCCAGCAGCGCCGGGGGGCTAGGGCCCCAGCATTTT. Protein sequence: CASSAGGLGPQHF. The chain links TRBV9 to TRBJ1-5; the D gene is possibly TRBD1 (6 bases). This CDR3 spans 13 amino acids. V lost 3 bases and J lost 9, with 13 bases in between. CDR1 is SGDLS, CDR2 YYNGEE, per germline.

The chain is built from TRBV5-1 and TRBJ2-7; 9 positions match TRBD1. V lost 6 bases to trimming and J lost 3 bases; unmatched junction nucleotides: 7. CDR1 SGHRS and CDR2 YFSETQ come from the germline V gene. The CDR3 consists of 14 residues. The CDR3, as DNA: TGCGCCAGCACCGGACAGGGGCTCCTCTACGAGCAGTACTTC. This translates into CASTGQGLLYEQYF.

J is TRBJ2-2 and V is TRBV7-2; D not certain. The V end lost 5 bases, the J end lost 6 bases, and 13 bases lay between the germline ends. The length of the CDR3 is 14 residues. The germline CDR1 and CDR2 sequences are SGHTA and FQGNSA. The CDR3 is CASSPGRTAGELFF. CDR3 coding DNA: TGTGCCAGCAGCCCCGGTCGAACGGCCGGGGAGCTGTTTTTT.

The CDR3 reads CSAGPGHRNTEAFF. CDR3 nucleotide sequence: TGCAGCGCGGGTCCGGGACACCGGAACACTGAAGCTTTCTTT. The rearrangement joins TRBV29-1 to TRBJ1-1, with D possibly matching TRBD1 (6 bases). Germline V gene lookup returns CDR1 SQVTM and CDR2 ANQGSEA. V was trimmed by 7 bases and J by 1 base, leaving 16 bases between them. The CDR3 runs to 14 residues.

The rearrangement uses TRBV28 and TRBJ2-3; D is uncertain. The CDR3 totals 14 residues. Germline-derived CDR1 and CDR2 are MDHEN and SYDVKM. V dropped 6 bases and J dropped 2 bases, with 12 bases sitting between them. The DNA of the CDR3 is TGTGCCAGCAGAGCCGGGTCTTACACAGATACGCAGTATTTT. It codes for CASRAGSYTDTQYF.

The chain employs TRBV6-5 and TRBJ2-7; 10 bases line up with TRBD1. Germline CDR1 MNHEY, CDR2 SVGAGI. V was pared by 7 bases and J by 3 bases, with 3 bases of the junction left unmatched. This CDR3 spans 13 amino acids. The CDR3 region has the DNA TGTGCCAGCAACGGACAGGGGGACTACGAGCAGTACTTC. Its protein product is CASNGQGDYEQYF.

This rearrangement joins TRBV2 to TRBJ2-1; 8 positions agree with TRBD1. V shed 6 bases, J shed 3 bases, and the junction held 7 bases outside the gene matches. Germline V gives CDR1 SNHLY, CDR2 FYNNEI. The CDR3 extends over 15 amino acids. The CDR3 here is CASSADRAGYNEQFF. The DNA for the CDR3 is TGTGCCAGCAGCGCGGACAGGGCGGGCTACAATGAGCAGTTCTTC.

This clone has just a few counts. V and J are TRBV11-2 and TRBJ1-4; D call uncertain. The CDR3 is made up of 11 amino acids. Germline loops: CDR1 SGHAT, CDR2 FQNNGV. The germline V and J ends were trimmed by 5 bases and 12 bases, with 10 bases remaining between them. CDR3 coding DNA: TGTGCCAGCAGCCCGGGGTGGGAACTGTTTTTT. It specifies CASSPGWELFF.

The V gene is TRBV6-6, the J gene TRBJ2-7; tentative D call: TRBD1 (6 bases). This CDR3 is 14 amino acids long. Per the germline V gene, CDR1 is MNHNY and CDR2 is SVGAGI (reference sequence). V lost 2 bases and J 5 bases, leaving 13 bases between the germline ends. The CDR3 sequence is CASSYGTTGNEQYF. The CDR3 nucleotides are TGTGCCAGCAGTTACGGGACCACAGGGAACGAGCAGTACTTC.

This chain links TRBV9 with TRBJ2-7; a weak D match, TRBD1 (6 bases). Trimming cost V 3 bases and J 0 bases, with 16 bases left between them. CDR1 SGDLS and CDR2 YYNGEE come from the germline V gene. The CDR3 is 16 residues long. CDR3 sequence: CASSAPKETGSYEQYF. The CDR3 bases are TGTGCCAGCAGCGCCCCCAAAGAGACAGGCTCCTACGAGCAGTACTTC.

The CDR3 DNA follows: TGTGCCAGCAGCTTAGCGGGGTCCTACAATGAGCAGTTCTTC. This translates into CASSLAGSYNEQFF. The chain combines TRBV13 with TRBJ2-1, with D maybe TRBD2 (5 bases). The CDR3 runs 14 residues. Germline-derived CDR1 and CDR2 are PRHDT and FYEKMQ (reference sequence). Trimming shortened V by 1 base and J by 1 base, and 5 bases separated the two germline ends.